The 13 T cell receptor beta chains below all came from one sample that was sequenced in a study of blood T cell repertoires in COVID-19. Sequencing was performed with immunoSEQ multiplex PCR; in TCRdb, only in-frame clones are kept and a portion is missing. Found here are 110,000 or so clones, approximately 87% of them singletons; the top ten hold roughly 6.5%. The sequencing input was peripheral blood. The source of these receptors is a woman aged 50 to 60 with acute or convalescent COVID-19.

The rearrangement links TRBV9 to TRBJ1-2; tentative D call: TRBD1 (6 bases). V shed 4 bases and J shed 0 bases, with 16 bases lying between them. Per germline, CDR1 SGDLS and CDR2 YYNGEE. The CDR3 loop spans 16 amino acids. The CDR3 loop reads CASSPGNRAPNYGYTF. The CDR3 DNA reads as TGTGCCAGCAGCCCAGGGAACAGGGCCCCTAACTATGGCTACACCTTC.

This chain links TRBV19 with TRBJ2-3; 8 bases fit TRBD1. V lost 4 bases to trimming and J lost 0 bases; unmatched junction nucleotides: 6. Germline V gene sequence: CDR1 LNHDA, CDR2 SQIVND (reference sequence). The CDR3 runs 16 residues. CDR3 sequence (DNA): TGTGCCAGTAGTAGACGACAGGGGCCGAGCACAGATACGCAGTATTTT. Protein: CASSRRQGPSTDTQYF.

The chain uses TRBV12-5 and TRBJ2-3, with 9 nucleotides matching TRBD2. J gave up 2 bases and V 0 bases, and 12 bases lay outside the gene matches. Germline V gives CDR1 LGHNT, CDR2 FRNRAP. The CDR3 covers 19 residues. CDR3 sequence reads: CASGLVLPATSGYTDTQYF. CDR3 bases: TGTGCTAGTGGTTTGGTACTACCCGCGACTAGCGGTTACACAGATACGCAGTATTTT.

The rearrangement links TRBV6-1 to TRBJ1-2; D is undetermined. CDR1 is MNHNS and CDR2 is SASEGT in the germline V gene. Trimming took off 2 bases at V and 5 bases at J, with 9 bases between the two ends. This CDR3 has 13 residues. CDR3 nucleotide sequence: TGTGCCAGCAGTGAACGGGGAGGGTATGGCTACACCTTC. It is translated as CASSERGGYGYTF.

The chain uses TRBV7-3 and TRBJ2-1; D remains ambiguous. Germline-derived CDR1 and CDR2 are SGHTA and FQGTGA. This CDR3 spans 14 amino acids. Trimming took 8 bases from V and 5 from J, leaving 16 bases between them. The CDR3 is CASARISLNNEQFF. The CDR3 DNA reads as TGTGCCAGCGCGAGGATCTCCCTTAACAATGAGCAGTTCTTC.

Here the CDR3 reads CASSERDSSFTEAFF. The CDR3 DNA reads as TGTGCCAGCAGTGAAAGGGACAGTTCCTTCACTGAAGCTTTCTTT. The genes are TRBV2 and TRBJ1-1, with 7 bases lining up with TRBD1. The CDR3 length is 15 residues. J lost 4 bases, V lost 2 bases, and 7 bases had no gene match. Germline assignment: CDR1 SNHLY and CDR2 FYNNEI.

This clone has a handful of counts. The V and J genes are TRBV5-4 and TRBJ2-7; 7 bases fit TRBD2. The CDR3 runs 16 residues. V lost 4 bases and J lost 2; bases outside the gene matches: 12. The germline CDR1 and CDR2 sequences are SGHNT and YYREEE (reference sequence). The CDR3 bases are TGTGCCAGCAGCCCCGATGGGGGGGGGATTACCTACGAGCAGTACTTC. It codes for CASSPDGGGITYEQYF.

CDR3 protein: CASRTGGSSYNSPLHF. The CDR3 coding sequence is TGTGCCAGCCGGACCGGGGGGAGCTCCTATAATTCACCCCTCCACTTT. The chain employs TRBV28 and TRBJ1-6; D may be TRBD1 (5 bases). This CDR3 contains 16 residues. Per the germline V gene, CDR1 is MDHEN and CDR2 is SYDVKM. Trimming shortened V by 8 bases and J by 0 bases, and 14 bases separated the two germline ends.

The chain links TRBV11-2 to TRBJ1-2; D is undetermined. There are 13 residues in the CDR3. The germline gives CDR1 SGHAT, CDR2 FQNNGV. The V end was cut by 1 base, the J end by 4 bases, with 7 bases between. CDR3 region: CASSLVPGYGYTF. CDR3 DNA: TGTGCCAGCAGCTTAGTACCGGGCTATGGCTACACCTTC.

This rearrangement joins TRBV9 to TRBJ2-5, with 9 bases aligning to TRBD1. CDR3 size: 14 residues. CDR1 and CDR2 (germline): SGDLS, YYNGEE. The V segment lost 4 bases and the J segment 5 bases; nucleotides outside the gene matches: 6. CDR3 sequence (DNA): TGTGCCAGCAGCACCCCAGGACAGGGGGAGACCCAGTACTTC. Its protein product is CASSTPGQGETQYF.

The chain couples TRBV19 to TRBJ1-1; TRBD1 matches 10 bases. The trim removed 4 bases at V and 4 bases at J, leaving 9 bases unmatched. The CDR3 runs to 16 residues. CDR1 and CDR2 (germline): LNHDA, SQIVND (reference sequence). In nucleotides, the CDR3 is TGTGCCAGTAGTACCGGGACAGGGGAAACGGGCACTGAAGCTTTCTTT. Translated, it gives CASSTGTGETGTEAFF.

This clone was counted once. This rearrangement joins TRBV5-6 to TRBJ1-1; 7 bases are shared with TRBD1. Germline trimming cut 4 bases from V and 0 bases from J; bases unmatched to any gene: 12. CDR3 length equals 17 residues. Germline V lookup: CDR1 SGHDT, CDR2 YYEEEE. The chain's CDR3 is CASSRQTGTVMNTEAFF. CDR3 DNA sequence: TGTGCCAGCAGCAGACAGACCGGGACAGTCATGAACACTGAAGCTTTCTTT.

This chain connects TRBV3-1 (or the pseudogene TRBV3-2) to TRBJ2-3; TRBD1 might be the D (6 bases). The CDR3 has 14 residues. With 3 bases removed from V and 8 bases from J, the gap between germline ends came to 15 bases. The V gene's germline CDR1 is LGHDT and CDR2 YNNKEL (reference sequence). The CDR3 region is CASSHRTDASTQYF. The CDR3 DNA sequence: TGTGCCAGCAGCCACCGGACAGACGCCTCTACGCAGTATTTT.